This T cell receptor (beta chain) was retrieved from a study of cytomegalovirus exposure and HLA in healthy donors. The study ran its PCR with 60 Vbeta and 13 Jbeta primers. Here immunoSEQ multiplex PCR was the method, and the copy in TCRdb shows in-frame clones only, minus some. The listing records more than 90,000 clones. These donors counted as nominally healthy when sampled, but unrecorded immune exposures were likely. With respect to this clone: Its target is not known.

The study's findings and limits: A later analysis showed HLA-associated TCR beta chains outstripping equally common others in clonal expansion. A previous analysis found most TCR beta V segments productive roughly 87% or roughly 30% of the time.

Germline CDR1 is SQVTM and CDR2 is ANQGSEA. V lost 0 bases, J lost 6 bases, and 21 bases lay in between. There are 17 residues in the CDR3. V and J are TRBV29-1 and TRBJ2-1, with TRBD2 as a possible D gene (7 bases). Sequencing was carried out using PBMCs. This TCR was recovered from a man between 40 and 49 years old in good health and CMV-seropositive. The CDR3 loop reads CSVEDRGGSSGSNEQFF. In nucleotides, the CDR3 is TGCAGCGTTGAAGATAGGGGGGGGTCAAGCGGTAGCAATGAGCAGTTCTTC.